This T cell receptor beta chain was recovered during a study of Ad26.COV2.S vaccination and SARS-CoV-2 variants. The count of this clone is one. Measured with immunoSEQ multiplex PCR; TCRdb has only the in-frame clones, and not every one. Seen here are about 390,000 clones, 80% to 95% observed once, and the top ten hold 1.5% to 2%. Stated treatment: 15 to 20 received Ad26.COV2.S at low or high dose, single or two shots; about 5 received placebo; per-sample allocation not given. Sampling happened 63 days after the first vaccine or placebo injection. Vaccine was an Ad26 vector expressing Wuhan-strain SARS-CoV-2 spike. This CDR3 comprises 14 residues. Trimming removed 9 bases from V and 3 bases from J, with 14 bases in between. Germline V CDR1 and CDR2: ENHRY, SYGVKD.

The sequence was obtained from a person aged 18 to 59 who received the Ad26.COV2.S COVID-19 vaccine or a placebo. The rearrangement links TRBV10-3 to TRBJ2-2; a weak D match, TRBD1 (6 bases). Specimen: peripheral blood, collected in a trial of Ad26.COV2.S vaccine versus placebo. CDR3 protein: CAIGTSPYTGELFF. CDR3 coding DNA: TGTGCCATAGGGACAAGTCCCTACACCGGGGAGCTGTTTTTT.